What follows are 4 T cell receptor beta chains derived from one specimen sequenced in a study of blood T cell repertoires in COVID-19. Measured with immunoSEQ multiplex PCR; TCRdb has only the in-frame clones, and not every one. Here the sample spans 110,000 to 150,000 clones, more than 75% being singletons. The sequenced material came from peripheral blood. All receptors derive from a woman over 75 with acute or convalescent COVID-19.

In this sample, this clone turned up a few times. The V and J genes are TRBV2 and TRBJ1-2; TRBD1 matches at 9 bases. This CDR3 is built from 15 residues. CDR1 SNHLY and CDR2 FYNNEI come from the germline V gene. J was trimmed by 6 bases and V by 4 bases; bases with no gene match: 9. CDR3 residues: CASSGPGQGPHGYTF. CDR3 bases: TGTGCCAGCAGTGGACCGGGACAGGGCCCCCATGGCTACACCTTC. Full variable domain (remainder filled in from reference TRBV2 and TRBJ1-2): EPEVTQTPSHQVTQMGQEVILRCVPISNHLYFYWYRQILGQKVEFLVSFYNNEISEKSEIFDDQFSVERPDGSNFTLKIRSTKLEDSAMYFCASSGPGQGPHGYTFGSGTRLTVV.

The chain combines TRBV5-5 with TRBJ1-2, with no clear D. Trimming stripped 4 bases from V and 9 bases from J, with 16 bases between. The germline V gene has CDR1 SGHKS and CDR2 YYEKEE (reference sequence). The CDR3 has 13 residues. The CDR3 region has the DNA TGTGCCAGCAGCCGGGGAAGGGAGGGTAGCTACACCTTC. Residues: CASSRGREGSYTF.

The chain is built from TRBV7-8 and TRBJ2-7, with TRBD2 identical over 9 bases. This CDR3 has 15 residues. Trimming at V came to 5 bases and at J to 5 bases, leaving 10 bases not matched to a gene. Germline assignment: CDR1 SGHVS and CDR2 FQNEAQ. The CDR3 region is CASSRGWTSVNEQYF. CDR3 DNA sequence: TGTGCCAGCAGCCGAGGGTGGACTAGCGTCAACGAGCAGTACTTC.

This clone occurred a few times. This chain joins TRBV5-1 and TRBJ2-2, with TRBD2 matching over 9 bases. CDR3 size: 15 residues. The germline V gene encodes CDR1 SGHRS and CDR2 YFSETQ. Trimming at V came to 6 bases and at J to 0 bases, leaving 3 bases not matched to a gene. The CDR3 loop is CASKSGGTNTGELFF. CDR3 DNA: TGCGCCAGCAAAAGCGGGGGGACGAACACCGGGGAGCTGTTTTTT.